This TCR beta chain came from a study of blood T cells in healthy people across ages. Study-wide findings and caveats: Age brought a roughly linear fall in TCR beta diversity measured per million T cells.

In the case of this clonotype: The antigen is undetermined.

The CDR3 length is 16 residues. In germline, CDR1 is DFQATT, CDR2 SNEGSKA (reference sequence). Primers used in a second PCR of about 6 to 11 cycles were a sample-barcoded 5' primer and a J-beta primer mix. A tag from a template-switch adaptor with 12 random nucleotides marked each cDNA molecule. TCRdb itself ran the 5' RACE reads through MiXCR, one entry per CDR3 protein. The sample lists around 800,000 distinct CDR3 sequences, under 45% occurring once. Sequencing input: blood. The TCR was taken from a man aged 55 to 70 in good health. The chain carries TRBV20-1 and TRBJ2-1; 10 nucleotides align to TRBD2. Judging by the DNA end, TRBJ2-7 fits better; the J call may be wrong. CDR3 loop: CSASISGGASYNEQYF. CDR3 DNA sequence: TGCAGTGCTTCTATAAGCGGGGGGGCCTCCTACAATGAGCAGTACTTC.